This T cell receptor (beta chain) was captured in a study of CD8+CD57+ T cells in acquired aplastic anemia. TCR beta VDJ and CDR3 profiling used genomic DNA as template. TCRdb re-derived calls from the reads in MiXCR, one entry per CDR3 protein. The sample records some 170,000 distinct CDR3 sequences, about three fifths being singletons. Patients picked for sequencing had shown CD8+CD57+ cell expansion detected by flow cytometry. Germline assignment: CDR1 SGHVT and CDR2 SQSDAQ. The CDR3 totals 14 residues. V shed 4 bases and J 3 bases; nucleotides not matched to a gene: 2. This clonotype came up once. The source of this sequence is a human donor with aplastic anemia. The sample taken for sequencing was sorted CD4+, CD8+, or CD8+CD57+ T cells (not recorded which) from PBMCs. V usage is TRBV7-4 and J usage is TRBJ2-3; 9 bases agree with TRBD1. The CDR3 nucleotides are TGTGCCAGCAGCTCGGACAGGGGAACAGATACGCAGTATTTT. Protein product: CASSSDRGTDTQYF. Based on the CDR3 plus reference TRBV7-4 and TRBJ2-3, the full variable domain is GAGVSQSPRYKVAKRGRDVALRCDSISGHVTLYWYRQTLGQGSEVLTYSQSDAQRDKSGRPSGRFSAERPERSVSTLKIQRTEQGDSAVYLCASSSDRGTDTQYFGPGTRLTVL.